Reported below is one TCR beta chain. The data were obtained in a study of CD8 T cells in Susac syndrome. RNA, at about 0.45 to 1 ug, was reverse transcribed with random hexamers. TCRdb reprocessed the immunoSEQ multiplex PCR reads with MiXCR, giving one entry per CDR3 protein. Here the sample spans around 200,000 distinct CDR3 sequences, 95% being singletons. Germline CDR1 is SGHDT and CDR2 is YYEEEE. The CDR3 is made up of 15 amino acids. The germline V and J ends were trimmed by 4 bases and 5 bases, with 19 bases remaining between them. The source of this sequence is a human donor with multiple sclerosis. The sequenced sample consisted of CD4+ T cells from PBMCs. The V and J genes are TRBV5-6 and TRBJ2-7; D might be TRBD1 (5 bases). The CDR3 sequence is CASSHSYRTSDEQYF. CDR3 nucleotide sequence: TGTGCCAGCAGCCACAGTTACAGGACATCCGACGAGCAGTACTTC.